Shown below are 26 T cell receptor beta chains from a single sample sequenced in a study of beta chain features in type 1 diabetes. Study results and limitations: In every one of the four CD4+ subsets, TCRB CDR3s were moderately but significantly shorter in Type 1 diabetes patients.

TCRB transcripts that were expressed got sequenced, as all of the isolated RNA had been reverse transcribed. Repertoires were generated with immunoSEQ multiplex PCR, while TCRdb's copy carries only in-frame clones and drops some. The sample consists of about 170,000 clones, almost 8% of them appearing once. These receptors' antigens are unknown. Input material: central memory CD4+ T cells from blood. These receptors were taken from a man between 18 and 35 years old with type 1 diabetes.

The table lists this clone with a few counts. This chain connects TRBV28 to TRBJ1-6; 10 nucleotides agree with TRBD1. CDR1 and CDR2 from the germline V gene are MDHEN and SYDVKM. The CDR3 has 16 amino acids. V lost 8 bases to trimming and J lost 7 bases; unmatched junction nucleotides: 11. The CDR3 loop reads CASGTGEGRRNSPLHF. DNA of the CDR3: TGTGCCAGCGGGACAGGGGAGGGAAGGAGGAATTCACCCCTCCACTTT.

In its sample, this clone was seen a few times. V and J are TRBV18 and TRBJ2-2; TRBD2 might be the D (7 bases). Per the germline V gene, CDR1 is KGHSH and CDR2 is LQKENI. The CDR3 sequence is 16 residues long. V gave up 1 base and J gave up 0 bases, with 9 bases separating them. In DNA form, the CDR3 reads TGTGCCAGCTCACCACGAGGGGGGGCGAACACCGGGGAGCTGTTTTTT. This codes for CASSPRGGANTGELFF.

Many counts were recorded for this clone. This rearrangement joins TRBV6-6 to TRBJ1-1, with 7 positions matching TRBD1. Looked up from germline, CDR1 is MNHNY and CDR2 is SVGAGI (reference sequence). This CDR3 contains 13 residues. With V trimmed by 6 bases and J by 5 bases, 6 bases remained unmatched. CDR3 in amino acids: CASRLQGTTEAFF. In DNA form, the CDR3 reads TGTGCCAGCAGGCTACAGGGGACTACTGAAGCTTTCTTT.

The CDR3 loop reads CASSRTSGGVKETQYF. Here the CDR3 DNA reads TGTGCCAGTAGTCGGACTAGCGGGGGGGTTAAAGAGACCCAGTACTTC. The chain joins TRBV19 to TRBJ2-5, with 15 bases matching TRBD2. Trimming at V came to 5 bases and at J to 3 bases, leaving 4 bases not matched to a gene. Germline V gene data show CDR1 as LNHDA and CDR2 as SQIVND (reference sequence). This CDR3 has 16 residues.

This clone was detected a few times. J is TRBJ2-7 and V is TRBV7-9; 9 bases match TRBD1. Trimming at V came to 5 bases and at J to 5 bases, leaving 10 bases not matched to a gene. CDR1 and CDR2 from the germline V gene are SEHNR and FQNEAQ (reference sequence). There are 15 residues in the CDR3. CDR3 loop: CASSVLGQGSHEQYF. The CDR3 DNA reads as TGTGCCAGCAGCGTCCTTGGACAGGGGTCCCACGAGCAGTACTTC.

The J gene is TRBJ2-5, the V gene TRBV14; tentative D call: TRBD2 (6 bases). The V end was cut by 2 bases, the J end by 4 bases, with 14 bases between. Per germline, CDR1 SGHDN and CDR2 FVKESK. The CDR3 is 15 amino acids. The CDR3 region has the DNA TGTGCCAGCAGCCAATTGTTGGGGGGTACAGAGACCCAGTACTTC. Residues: CASSQLLGGTETQYF.

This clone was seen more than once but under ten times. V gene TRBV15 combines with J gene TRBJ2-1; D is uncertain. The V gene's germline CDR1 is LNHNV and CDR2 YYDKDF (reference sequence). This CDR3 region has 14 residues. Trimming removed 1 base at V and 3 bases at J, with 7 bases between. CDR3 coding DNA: TGTGCCACCAGCAGAGTAAGAGGCTACAATGAGCAGTTCTTC. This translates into CATSRVRGYNEQFF.

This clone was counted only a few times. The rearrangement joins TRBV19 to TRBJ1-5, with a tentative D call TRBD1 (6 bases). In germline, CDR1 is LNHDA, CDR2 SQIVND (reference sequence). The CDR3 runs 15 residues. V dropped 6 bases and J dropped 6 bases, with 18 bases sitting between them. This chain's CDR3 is CASRGGAGARQPQHF. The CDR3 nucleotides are TGTGCCAGTAGAGGGGGGGCGGGGGCGCGTCAGCCCCAGCATTTT. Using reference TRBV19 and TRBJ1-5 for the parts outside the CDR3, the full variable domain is DGGITQSPKYLFRKEGQNVTLSCEQNLNHDAMYWYRQDPGQGLRLIYYSQIVNDFQKGDIAEGYSVSREKKESFPLTVTSAQKNPTAFYLCASRGGAGARQPQHFGDGTRLSIL.

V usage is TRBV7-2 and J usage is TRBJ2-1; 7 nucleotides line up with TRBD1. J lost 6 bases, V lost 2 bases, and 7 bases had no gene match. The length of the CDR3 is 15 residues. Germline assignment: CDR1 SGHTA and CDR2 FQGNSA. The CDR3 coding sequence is TGTGCCAGCAGCTTAAAGAACAGGGGATCCAATGAGCAGTTCTTC. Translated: CASSLKNRGSNEQFF.

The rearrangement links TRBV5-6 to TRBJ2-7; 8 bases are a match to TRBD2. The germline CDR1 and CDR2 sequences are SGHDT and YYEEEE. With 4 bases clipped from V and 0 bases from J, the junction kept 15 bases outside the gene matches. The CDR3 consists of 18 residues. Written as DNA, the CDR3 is TGTGCCAGCAGCGCCTGGGTTATCGGGGGGGTCCGCTCCTACGAGCAGTACTTC. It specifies CASSAWVIGGVRSYEQYF.

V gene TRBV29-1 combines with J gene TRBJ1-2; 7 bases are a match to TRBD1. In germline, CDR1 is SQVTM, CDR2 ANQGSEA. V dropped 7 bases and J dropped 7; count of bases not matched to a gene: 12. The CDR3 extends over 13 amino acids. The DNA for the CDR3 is TGCAGCGCCGCAGGGGGAGTTCAGGGTGGCTACACCTTC. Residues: CSAAGGVQGGYTF.

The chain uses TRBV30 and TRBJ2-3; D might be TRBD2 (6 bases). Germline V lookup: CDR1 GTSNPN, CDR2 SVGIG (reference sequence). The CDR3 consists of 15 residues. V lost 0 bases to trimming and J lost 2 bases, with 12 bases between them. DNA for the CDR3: TGTGCCTGGAGTGTACCGCGGGGATACACAGATACGCAGTATTTT. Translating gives CAWSVPRGYTDTQYF.

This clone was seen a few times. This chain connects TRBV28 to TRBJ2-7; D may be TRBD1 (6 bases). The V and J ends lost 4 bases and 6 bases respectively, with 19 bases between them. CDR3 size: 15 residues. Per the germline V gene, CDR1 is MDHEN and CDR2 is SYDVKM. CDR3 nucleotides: TGTGCCAGCAGTTCCCTCCTCGGACAGCCGGCCGAGCAGTACTTC. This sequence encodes CASSSLLGQPAEQYF.

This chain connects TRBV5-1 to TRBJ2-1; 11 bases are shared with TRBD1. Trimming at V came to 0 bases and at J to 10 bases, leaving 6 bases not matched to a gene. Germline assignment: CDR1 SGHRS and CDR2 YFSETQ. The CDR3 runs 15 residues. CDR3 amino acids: CASSLDGQGAGEQFF. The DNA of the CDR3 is TGCGCCAGCAGCTTGGACGGACAGGGGGCTGGGGAGCAGTTCTTC.

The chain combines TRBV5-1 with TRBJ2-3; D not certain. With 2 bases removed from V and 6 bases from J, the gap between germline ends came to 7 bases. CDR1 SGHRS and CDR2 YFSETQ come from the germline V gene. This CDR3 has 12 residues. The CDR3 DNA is TGCGCCAGCAGCTTTTTCGCGGATACGCAGTATTTT. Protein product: CASSFFADTQYF.

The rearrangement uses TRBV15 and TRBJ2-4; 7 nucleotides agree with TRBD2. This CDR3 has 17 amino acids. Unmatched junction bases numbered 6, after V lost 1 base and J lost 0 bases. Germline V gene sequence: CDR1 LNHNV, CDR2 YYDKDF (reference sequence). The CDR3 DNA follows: TGTGCCACCAGCAGAGCGAGCGGGAACCTAGCCAAAAACATTCAGTACTTC. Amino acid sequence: CATSRASGNLAKNIQYF.

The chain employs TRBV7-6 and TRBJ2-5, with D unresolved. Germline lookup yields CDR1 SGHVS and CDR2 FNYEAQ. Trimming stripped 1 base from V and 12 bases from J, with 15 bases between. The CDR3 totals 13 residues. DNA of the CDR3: TGTGCCAGCAGCTTAGGCCTCCAGACAACTGAGTACTTC. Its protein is CASSLGLQTTEYF.

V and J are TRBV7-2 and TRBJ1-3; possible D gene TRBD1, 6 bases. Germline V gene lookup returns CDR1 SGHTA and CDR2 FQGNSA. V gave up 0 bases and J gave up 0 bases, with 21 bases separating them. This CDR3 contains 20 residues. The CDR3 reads CASSLAGWGRGRVSGNTIYF. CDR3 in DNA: TGTGCCAGCAGCTTAGCCGGTTGGGGCAGGGGAAGAGTCTCTGGAAACACCATATATTTT.

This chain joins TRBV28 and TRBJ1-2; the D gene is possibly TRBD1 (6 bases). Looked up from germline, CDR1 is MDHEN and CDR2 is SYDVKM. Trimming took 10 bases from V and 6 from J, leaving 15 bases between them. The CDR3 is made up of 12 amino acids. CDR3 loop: CATVRGGDGYTF. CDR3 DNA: TGTGCCACCGTGAGGGGGGGAGATGGCTACACCTTC.

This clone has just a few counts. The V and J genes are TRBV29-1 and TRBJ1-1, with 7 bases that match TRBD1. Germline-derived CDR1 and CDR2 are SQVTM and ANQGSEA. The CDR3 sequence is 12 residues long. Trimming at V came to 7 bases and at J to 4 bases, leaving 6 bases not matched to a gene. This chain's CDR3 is CSAARGSTEAFF. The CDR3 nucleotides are TGCAGCGCCGCCAGGGGGAGCACTGAAGCTTTCTTT.

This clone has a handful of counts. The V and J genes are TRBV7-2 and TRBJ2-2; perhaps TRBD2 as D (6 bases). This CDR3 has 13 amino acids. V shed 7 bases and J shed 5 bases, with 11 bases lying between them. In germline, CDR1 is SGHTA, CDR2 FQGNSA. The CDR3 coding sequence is TGTGCCAGCACCCCCCGGGGGACCGGGGAGCTGTTTTTT. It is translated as CASTPRGTGELFF.

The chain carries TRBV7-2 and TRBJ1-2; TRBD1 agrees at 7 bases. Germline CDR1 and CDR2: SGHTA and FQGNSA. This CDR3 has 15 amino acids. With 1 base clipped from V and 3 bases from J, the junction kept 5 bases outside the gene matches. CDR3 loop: CASSLVIQGDYGYTF. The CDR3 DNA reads TGTGCCAGCAGCTTAGTCATCCAGGGGGACTATGGCTACACCTTC.

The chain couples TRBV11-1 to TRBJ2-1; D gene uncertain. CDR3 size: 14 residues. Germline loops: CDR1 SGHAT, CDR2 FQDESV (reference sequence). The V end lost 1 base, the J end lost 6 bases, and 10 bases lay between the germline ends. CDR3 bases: TGTGCCAGCAGCTTAGGCCTCTTTAGCAATGAGCAGTTCTTC. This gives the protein CASSLGLFSNEQFF.

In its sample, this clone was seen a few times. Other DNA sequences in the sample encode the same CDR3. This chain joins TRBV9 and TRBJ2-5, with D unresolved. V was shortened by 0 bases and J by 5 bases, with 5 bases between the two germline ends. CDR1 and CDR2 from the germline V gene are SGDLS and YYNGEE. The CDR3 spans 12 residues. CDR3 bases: TGTGCCAGCAGCGTAGCCGGGGAGACCCAGTACTTC. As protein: CASSVAGETQYF. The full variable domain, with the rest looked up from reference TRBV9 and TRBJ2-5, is DSGVTQTPKHLITATGQRVTLRCSPRSGDLSVYWYQQSLDQGLQFLIQYYNGEERAKGNILERFSAQQFPDLHSELNLSSLELGDSALYFCASSVAGETQYFGPGTRLLVL.

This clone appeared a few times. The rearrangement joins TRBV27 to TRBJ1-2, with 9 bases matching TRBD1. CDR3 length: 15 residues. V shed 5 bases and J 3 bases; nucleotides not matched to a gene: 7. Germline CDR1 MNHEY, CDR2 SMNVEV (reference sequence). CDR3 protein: CASSPQGDRDYGYTF. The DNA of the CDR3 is TGTGCCAGCAGTCCCCAAGGGGACAGGGACTATGGCTACACCTTC.

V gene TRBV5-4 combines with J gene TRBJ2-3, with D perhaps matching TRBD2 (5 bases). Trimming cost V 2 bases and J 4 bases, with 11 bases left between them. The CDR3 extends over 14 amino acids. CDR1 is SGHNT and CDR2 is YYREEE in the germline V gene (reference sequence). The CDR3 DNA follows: TGTGCCAGCAGCTTTGCGGGTAGGGCAGATACGCAGTATTTT. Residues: CASSFAGRADTQYF.